Below, 4 T cell receptor beta chains from the same sample are listed, as sequenced in a study of long-term antiretroviral therapy in people with HIV. The libraries were made with immunoSEQ v3.0 at survey level. Sequencing was performed with immunoSEQ multiplex PCR; in TCRdb, only in-frame clones are kept and a portion is missing. The sample lists about 31,000 clones, about 88% occurring once. The sequencing used unsorted PBMCs, collected 5 years before starting antiretroviral therapy. The origin of the receptors is a man aged 45-65 years with HIV.

The genes are TRBV30 and TRBJ2-5; D is uncertain. Germline values: CDR1 GTSNPN, CDR2 SVGIG (reference sequence). The CDR3 covers 10 residues. V lost 2 bases and J 4 bases, leaving 2 bases between the germline ends. The DNA of the CDR3 is TGTGCCTGGAGTCTAGAGACCCAGTACTTC. It encodes CAWSLETQYF.

The chain has TRBV27 and TRBJ1-1; no reliable D call. The germline gives CDR1 MNHEY, CDR2 SMNVEV (reference sequence). The CDR3 is 14 amino acids. Trimming shortened V by 2 bases and J by 0 bases, and 7 bases separated the two germline ends. The CDR3 protein is CASSLGGMNTEAFF. CDR3 sequence (DNA): TGTGCCAGCAGTTTAGGTGGTATGAACACTGAAGCTTTCTTT.

CDR3 coding DNA: TGTGCCAGCAGCGAAACAAGGGGGTGGGACACCGGGGAGCTGTTTTTT. Translation gives CASSETRGWDTGELFF. The chain is built from TRBV9 and TRBJ2-2, with D tentatively TRBD1 (6 bases). Germline CDR1 and CDR2: SGDLS and YYNGEE. This CDR3 has 16 amino acids. V lost 3 bases and J lost 3, with 15 bases in between.

This clone was observed a single time. The chain joins TRBV7-3 to TRBJ2-3; 12 nucleotides align to TRBD2. The V gene end was trimmed by 5 bases and the J gene end by 1 base; junction bases not matched to a gene: 7. The CDR3 runs to 17 residues. Germline CDR1 reads SGHTA; CDR2 reads FQGTGA. The DNA of the CDR3 is TGTGCCAGCAGCCCCCAACTAGCGGGGGGACGCACAGATACGCAGTATTTT. Translating it yields CASSPQLAGGRTDTQYF.